These 5 T cell receptor beta chains were all obtained from the same sample, sequenced in a study of blood T cells in healthy people across ages. Through a sample-barcoded 5' primer and a J-beta primer mix, a second PCR was run for roughly 7 to 12 cycles. TCRdb redid the calling of the 5' RACE reads with MiXCR, one entry per CDR3 protein. The sample holds over 1,300,000 distinct CDR3 sequences; roughly 60% are singletons and the top ten take over 6.5%. The sequenced sample consisted of blood. The origin of the receptors is a man aged 18 to 35 in good health.

This clonotype was counted only a few times. The chain combines TRBV20-1 with TRBJ2-7; 7 bases fit TRBD1. Trimming cost V 5 bases and J 2 bases; bases outside gene matches: 6. The CDR3 consists of 13 residues. The germline CDR1 and CDR2 sequences are DFQATT and SNEGSKA (reference sequence). As DNA, the CDR3 is TGCAGTGCTTGGACAGGCGGCCCCTACGAGCAGTACTTC. Translating gives CSAWTGGPYEQYF.

The V gene is TRBV11-2, the J gene TRBJ2-5; 10 nucleotides align to TRBD1. Germline V gene data show CDR1 as SGHAT and CDR2 as FQNNGV. CDR3 length equals 16 residues. Trimming took 6 bases from V and 1 from J; bases not matched to a gene: 8. The CDR3 DNA reads TGTGCCAGCAGGGCACCGGGACAGGGGAGCCAAGAGACCCAGTACTTC. Translated, it gives CASRAPGQGSQETQYF. Complete variable domain (other parts from reference TRBV11-2 and TRBJ2-5): EAGVAQSPRYKIIEKRQSVAFWCNPISGHATLYWYQQILGQGPKLLIQFQNNGVVDDSQLPKDRFSAERLKGVDSTLKIQPAKLEDSAVYLCASRAPGQGSQETQYFGPGTRLLVL.

This chain connects TRBV5-6 to TRBJ2-5; D is ambiguous. Trimming pared 0 bases from V and 9 bases from J, leaving 15 bases between. This CDR3 spans 14 amino acids. Germline-derived CDR1 and CDR2 are SGHDT and YYEEEE. CDR3 bases: TGTGCCAGCAGCTTGGGGTTTGGCTCTGGGGCCCAGTACTTC. Its protein is CASSLGFGSGAQYF. The complete variable domain, with remaining parts taken from reference TRBV5-6 and TRBJ2-5, reads DAGVTQSPTHLIKTRGQQVTLRCSPKSGHDTVSWYQQALGQGPQFIFQYYEEEERQRGNFPDRFSGHQFPNYSSELNVNALLLGDSALYLCASSLGFGSGAQYFGPGTRLLVL.

This rearrangement joins TRBV4-1 to TRBJ1-4; TRBD1 might be the D (6 bases). The germline V and J ends were trimmed by 4 bases and 0 bases, with 18 bases remaining between them. This CDR3 is built from 18 residues. Germline lookup yields CDR1 MGHRA and CDR2 YSYEKL. As DNA, the CDR3 is TGCGCCAGCAGCCCGACCCTGCCAGGGGCTCCAACTAATGAAAAACTGTTTTTT. Its translation: CASSPTLPGAPTNEKLFF.

The sample holds a few counts of this clonotype. For the CDR3, the DNA is TGTGCCAGCAGCTTAGGGGGAGGTTCACCCCTCCACTTT. It codes for CASSLGGGSPLHF. The chain uses TRBV7-9 and TRBJ1-6; D gene unclear. Germline V CDR1 and CDR2: SEHNR, FQNEAQ (reference sequence). The CDR3 runs 13 residues. V was shortened by 1 base and J by 9 bases, with 7 bases between the two germline ends.